This T cell receptor (beta chain) was sequenced during a study of radiation and T cells in renal cell carcinoma. Study context: Nephrectomy followed 15 Gy stereotactic body radiation by 4 weeks. The study's findings and limits: Top tumor clonotypes rose in blood 2 weeks post-radiation, then contracted.

Points on this clone: Its cognate antigen is unknown.

Time point described: baseline pretreatment blood. Treatment: 15 Gy SBRT to primary tumor, nephrectomy 4 weeks later. After SBRT, blood was collected at 2 and 4 weeks, plus baseline. Germline V gene lookup returns CDR1 SGHTA and CDR2 FQGTGA. The J segment lost 4 bases and the V segment lost 5 bases, leaving 6 bases of the junction unmatched. This CDR3 comprises 14 residues. Profiled with immunoSEQ multiplex PCR; TCRdb holds only in-frame clones, not every one. This sample has some 150,000 clones, with 70% to 90% found just once. Sequencing was performed on blood, taken from a patient whose treatment included radiotherapy and nephrectomy. This TCR derives from a woman aged 50 to 65 with renal cell carcinoma. The rearrangement uses TRBV7-3 and TRBJ1-2, with TRBD1 matching over 8 bases. The CDR3 loop is CASSPGDRGYGYTF. The CDR3 DNA reads as TGTGCCAGCAGCCCCGGTGACAGGGGCTATGGCTACACCTTC.